The rows below give T cell receptor beta chains drawn from one sample of a study of blood T cells in healthy people across ages. TCRdb reprocessed the 5' RACE reads via MiXCR and lists one record per CDR3 protein. The repertoire holds about 1.8 million distinct CDR3 sequences, with roughly 49% as singletons. Sequences were obtained from blood. Every receptor here comes from a woman between 40 and 50 years old in good health. CDR3s include the opening cysteine and the closing phenylalanine or tryptophan. A D gene is named only where the DNA matches it firmly. Where a row states a size, it is once, few, many or the class of an expanded clone; other rows omit it.

len	d_gene	abundance	v_gene	j_gene	CDR3nt	CDR3aa
15	TRBD2	few	TRBV7-2	TRBJ2-7	TGTGCCAGCAGCTTCAGCAGCGGGGCCCCCTACGAGCAGTACTTC	CASSFSSGAPYEQYF
14	-	-	TRBV28	TRBJ1-5	TGTGCCAGCAGTTTCATCGGCTTCACTCAGCCCCAGCATTTT	CASSFIGFTQPQHF
13	-	few	TRBV7-8	TRBJ2-5	TGTGCCAGCATCGACAGATTGGGAGAGACCCAGTACTTC	CASIDRLGETQYF
18	TRBD1	few	TRBV20-1	TRBJ2-1	TGCAGTGCTCGAAAAGGGGGACAGCCAGGTCCCCTCCTCAATGAGCAGTTCTTC	CSARKGGQPGPLLNEQFF
15	TRBD1	-	TRBV24-1	TRBJ2-1	TGTGCCACCAGTGATTTGGGGACAGGGGAGAATGAGCAGTTCTTC	CATSDLGTGENEQFF
15	-	few	TRBV27	TRBJ1-2	TGTGCCAGCAGCCCCCGACCGGGGGGCGCGAATGGCTACACCTTC	CASSPRPGGANGYTF
13	-	few	TRBV4-3	TRBJ2-5	TGCGCCAGCAGCCAAGATCTAGAGGAGATTCGGTACTTC	CASSQDLEEIRYF
13	TRBD1	many	TRBV29-1	TRBJ1-2	TGCAGCGTTGAACAACAGGGGATTAATGGCTACACCTTC	CSVEQQGINGYTF
15	TRBD2	few	TRBV12-3/TRBV12-4	TRBJ2-5	TGTGCCAGCAGCTATATTAGCGGGAGACAAGAGACCCAGTACTTC	CASSYISGRQETQYF
21	-	few	TRBV21-1	TRBJ1-2	TGTGCCAGCAGCAAATCCCTCGCGGAGGGACATCCTTTGGGCAGACCTTATGGCTACACCTTC	CASSKSLAEGHPLGRPYGYTF
13	-	few	TRBV11-2	TRBJ2-1	TGTGCCAGCAGCCGGGACATGCCAAATGAGCAGTTCTTC	CASSRDMPNEQFF
12	-	few	TRBV3-1	TRBJ2-5	TGTGCCAGCAGCGTCTTGGGGCAGACCCAGTACTTC	CASSVLGQTQYF
15	-	-	TRBV6-5	TRBJ2-1	TGTGCCAGCACCCCGACCGGGGGGCCTTACAATGAGCAGTTCTTC	CASTPTGGPYNEQFF
13	-	-	TRBV20-1	TRBJ1-1	TGCAGTGCTAGAGTACAGATGAACACTGAAGCTTTCTTT	CSARVQMNTEAFF
14	TRBD1	-	TRBV7-4	TRBJ2-1	TGTGCCAGCAGCGCCGGGACAGGGGGCGTCGAGCAGTTCTTC	CASSAGTGGVEQFF
12	-	few	TRBV28	TRBJ2-7	TGTGCCAGCAGTTCGTCAGTACCCGAGCAGTACTTC	CASSSSVPEQYF
14	-	once	TRBV12-3/TRBV12-4	TRBJ2-3	TGTGCCAGCAGTGCTACAGCGGTGGCAGATACGCAGTATTTT	CASSATAVADTQYF
18	-	few	TRBV2	TRBJ2-3	TGTGCCAGCAGTGAAGCGGGGGGAGGCAGGGGGTTTCTTTTTCCGCAGTATTTT	CASSEAGGGRGFLFPQYF
18	TRBD2	-	TRBV12-3/TRBV12-4	TRBJ2-3	TGTGCCAGCAGTTTACTTAGCGGGGGGACACTAAACACAGATACGCAGTATTTT	CASSLLSGGTLNTDTQYF
12	-	-	TRBV29-1	TRBJ1-1	TGCAGCGTTAAAATGACAGTCACTGAAGCTTTCTTT	CSVKMTVTEAFF
16	TRBD2	few	TRBV27	TRBJ2-5	TGTGCCAGCAGTTTATCGGAGACTAGCGGGGCAGAGACCCAGTACTTC	CASSLSETSGAETQYF
14	-	-	TRBV9	TRBJ1-5	TGTGCCAGCAGCGTGGACGGGGCCGCTCAGCCCCAGCATTTT	CASSVDGAAQPQHF
15	-	-	TRBV6-6	TRBJ2-5	TGTGCCAGCACTCCCTCGCCGGGGGTGTTGGAGACCCAGTACTTC	CASTPSPGVLETQYF
13	-	-	TRBV28	TRBJ2-1	TGTGCCAGCACCTTAGGGACCAACGGGGAGCAGTTCTTC	CASTLGTNGEQFF
16	-	-	TRBV5-5	TRBJ2-1	TGTGCCAGCAGCTCCCACGGGACAAGCTCCTACAATGAGCAGTTCTTC	CASSSHGTSSYNEQFF
14	-	-	TRBV4-1	TRBJ2-3	TGCGCCAGCAGCAAAAGGCTCAGTACAGATACGCAGTATTTT	CASSKRLSTDTQYF
16	TRBD1	few	TRBV4-1	TRBJ1-2	TGCGCCAGCAGCCAGACCCCGGGACAGGGTCTGAAGGGCTACACCTTC	CASSQTPGQGLKGYTF
13	-	many	TRBV7-2	TRBJ2-5	TGTGCCAGCAGCTTAGTTAGGGTCGAGACCCAGTACTTC	CASSLVRVETQYF
12	-	-	TRBV6-1	TRBJ2-5	TGTGCCAGCCGATGGGTCCAAGAGACCCAGTACTTC	CASRWVQETQYF
14	TRBD1	-	TRBV7-9	TRBJ1-2	TGTGCCAGCAGCCCAGCCGGTACAGGGGTCTTGTACACCTTC	CASSPAGTGVLYTF
16	TRBD2	-	TRBV5-4	TRBJ2-5	TGTGCCAGCAGCAGGGGGACTAGCGGCCTCCAAGAGACCCAGTACTTC	CASSRGTSGLQETQYF
15	-	-	TRBV20-1	TRBJ1-5	TGCAGTGCTAGTTTAAGGCAGGGTTTCTATCAGCCCCAGCATTTT	CSASLRQGFYQPQHF
15	-	few	TRBV11-1	TRBJ2-1	TGTGCCAGCAGCCCGGGGGAAAGCTCCTACAATGAGCAGTTCTTC	CASSPGESSYNEQFF
13	-	-	TRBV5-5	TRBJ1-4	TGTGCCAGCAGCTTCCACTCTAATGAAAAACTGTTTTTT	CASSFHSNEKLFF
18	-	-	TRBV20-1	TRBJ1-4	TGCAGTGCTAGAGATCCTTCTAGGCGTATGAGAGGTGATGAAAAACTGTTTTTT	CSARDPSRRMRGDEKLFF
17	-	-	TRBV6-2/TRBV6-3	TRBJ1-4	TGTGCCAGCAGTTACGGAAAGACGGACTCCCGGGGTGAAAAACTGTTTTTT	CASSYGKTDSRGEKLFF
15	-	few	TRBV5-1	TRBJ2-5	TGCGCCAGCAGCTTCCTTAAGACAGGACAAGAGACCCAGTACTTC	CASSFLKTGQETQYF
17	TRBD2	few	TRBV6-2/TRBV6-3	TRBJ2-5	TGTGCCAGCAGTTACCCTCGACTAGCGGGGGGTCAAGAGACCCAGTACTTC	CASSYPRLAGGQETQYF
16	-	few	TRBV4-1	TRBJ2-3	TGCGCCAGCAGCCAAGATGCGGGGGCTAGCACAGATACGCAGTATTTT	CASSQDAGASTDTQYF
12	-	few	TRBV4-3	TRBJ2-3	TGCGCCAGCAGCCAAGGCCTCGGAGCGCAGTATTTT	CASSQGLGAQYF
18	-	-	TRBV11-2	TRBJ2-1	TGTGCCAGCAGCTTAGATATCAATGGGCCAGGGCATTACAATGAGCAGTTCTTC	CASSLDINGPGHYNEQFF
13	-	-	TRBV18	TRBJ2-7	TGTGCCAGCTCCCGGGCTAGCACCTACGAGCAGTACTTC	CASSRASTYEQYF
14	-	-	TRBV10-1	TRBJ2-1	TGCGCCAGTAGTGAGTCCCTTAGCTCCTACGAGCAGTTCTTC	CASSESLSSYEQFF
17	TRBD1	-	TRBV24-1	TRBJ2-3	TGTGCCACCAGTGATCGCTCGGACAGGATGAGCACAGATACGCAGTATTTT	CATSDRSDRMSTDTQYF
15	-	-	TRBV28	TRBJ2-7	TGTGCCAGCAGTGTGGGGGGCGCCCAAATTTACGAGCAGTACTTC	CASSVGGAQIYEQYF
16	-	-	TRBV15	TRBJ1-1	TGTGCCACCAGCAGTGAGAAGGGGATGTACAACACTGAAGCTTTCTTT	CATSSEKGMYNTEAFF
19	-	-	TRBV4-1	TRBJ2-4	TGCGCCAGCAGCCAAGATAGGGGGGCTGGGGAGATGGCCAAAAACATTCAGTACTTC	CASSQDRGAGEMAKNIQYF
12	-	-	TRBV7-2	TRBJ1-2	TGTGCCAGCAGCTTAGGAAGGGGTAGCTACACCTTC	CASSLGRGSYTF